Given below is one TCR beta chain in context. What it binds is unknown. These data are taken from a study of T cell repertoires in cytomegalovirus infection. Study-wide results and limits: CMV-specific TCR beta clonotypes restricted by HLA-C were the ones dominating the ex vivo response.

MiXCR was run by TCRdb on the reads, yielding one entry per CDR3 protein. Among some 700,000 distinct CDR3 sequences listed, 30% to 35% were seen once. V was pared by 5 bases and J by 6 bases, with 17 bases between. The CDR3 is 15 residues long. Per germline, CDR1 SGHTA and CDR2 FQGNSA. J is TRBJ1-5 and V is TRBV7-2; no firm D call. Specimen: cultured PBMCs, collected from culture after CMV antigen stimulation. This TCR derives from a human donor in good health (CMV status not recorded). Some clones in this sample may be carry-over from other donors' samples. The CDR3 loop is CASSLFLGFGQPQHF. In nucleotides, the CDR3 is TGTGCCAGCAGCCTCTTCTTAGGCTTCGGTCAGCCCCAGCATTTT.